The present T cell receptor beta chain was sequenced within a study of T cell responses to AZD1222 COVID-19 vaccine. Study summary: Analyses pooled second doses at about 4 or about 12 weeks.

The data were produced by immunoSEQ multiplex PCR, yet TCRdb's version contains in-frame clones alone and is incomplete. The sample records roughly 120,000 clones, about 88% being singletons. Germline-derived CDR1 and CDR2 are MNHEY and SVGAGI. V was clipped by 8 bases and J by 0 bases, with 10 bases between them. This CDR3 has 13 residues. Study-level findings and limits: Clonal diversity was possibly underestimated; the donors were predominantly white British and more often female.

This clone was observed a few times. Its antigen is as yet unknown. This specimen consisted of peripheral blood, obtained on day 0 of AZD1222 vaccination. The V call is TRBV6-5, the J call TRBJ1-1, with D maybe TRBD1 (5 bases). The sequence came from an adult in good health. CDR3 coding DNA: TGTGCCAGCTCGGGACGGATGAACACTGAAGCTTTCTTT. This translates into CASSGRMNTEAFF.